Only one count was recorded for the clone carrying this T cell receptor beta chain. The target antigen is unknown. The sample belongs to a study of OX40 agonist ivuxolimab in advanced cancers. General study findings and limits: Still undetermined is the antigen specificity of the expanded peripheral T cells.

V was clipped by 2 bases and J by 4 bases, with 9 bases between them. Germline loops: CDR1 LNHDA, CDR2 SQIVND (reference sequence). This CDR3 region has 14 residues. The data were produced by immunoSEQ multiplex PCR, yet TCRdb's version contains in-frame clones alone and is incomplete. The sample has tens of thousands of clones, roughly 83% seen once; the top ten hold around 20%. The sequence came from an adult with an advanced solid tumor such as melanoma, head and neck, liver or kidney cancer. The chain has TRBV19 and TRBJ2-1, with D unclear. This specimen consisted of CD4+ or CD8+ T cells sorted from blood, obtained in a trial of the OX40 agonist ivuxolimab. CDR3 region: CASSITTRYNEQFF. CDR3 DNA: TGTGCCAGTAGTATAACGACAAGGTACAATGAGCAGTTCTTC.